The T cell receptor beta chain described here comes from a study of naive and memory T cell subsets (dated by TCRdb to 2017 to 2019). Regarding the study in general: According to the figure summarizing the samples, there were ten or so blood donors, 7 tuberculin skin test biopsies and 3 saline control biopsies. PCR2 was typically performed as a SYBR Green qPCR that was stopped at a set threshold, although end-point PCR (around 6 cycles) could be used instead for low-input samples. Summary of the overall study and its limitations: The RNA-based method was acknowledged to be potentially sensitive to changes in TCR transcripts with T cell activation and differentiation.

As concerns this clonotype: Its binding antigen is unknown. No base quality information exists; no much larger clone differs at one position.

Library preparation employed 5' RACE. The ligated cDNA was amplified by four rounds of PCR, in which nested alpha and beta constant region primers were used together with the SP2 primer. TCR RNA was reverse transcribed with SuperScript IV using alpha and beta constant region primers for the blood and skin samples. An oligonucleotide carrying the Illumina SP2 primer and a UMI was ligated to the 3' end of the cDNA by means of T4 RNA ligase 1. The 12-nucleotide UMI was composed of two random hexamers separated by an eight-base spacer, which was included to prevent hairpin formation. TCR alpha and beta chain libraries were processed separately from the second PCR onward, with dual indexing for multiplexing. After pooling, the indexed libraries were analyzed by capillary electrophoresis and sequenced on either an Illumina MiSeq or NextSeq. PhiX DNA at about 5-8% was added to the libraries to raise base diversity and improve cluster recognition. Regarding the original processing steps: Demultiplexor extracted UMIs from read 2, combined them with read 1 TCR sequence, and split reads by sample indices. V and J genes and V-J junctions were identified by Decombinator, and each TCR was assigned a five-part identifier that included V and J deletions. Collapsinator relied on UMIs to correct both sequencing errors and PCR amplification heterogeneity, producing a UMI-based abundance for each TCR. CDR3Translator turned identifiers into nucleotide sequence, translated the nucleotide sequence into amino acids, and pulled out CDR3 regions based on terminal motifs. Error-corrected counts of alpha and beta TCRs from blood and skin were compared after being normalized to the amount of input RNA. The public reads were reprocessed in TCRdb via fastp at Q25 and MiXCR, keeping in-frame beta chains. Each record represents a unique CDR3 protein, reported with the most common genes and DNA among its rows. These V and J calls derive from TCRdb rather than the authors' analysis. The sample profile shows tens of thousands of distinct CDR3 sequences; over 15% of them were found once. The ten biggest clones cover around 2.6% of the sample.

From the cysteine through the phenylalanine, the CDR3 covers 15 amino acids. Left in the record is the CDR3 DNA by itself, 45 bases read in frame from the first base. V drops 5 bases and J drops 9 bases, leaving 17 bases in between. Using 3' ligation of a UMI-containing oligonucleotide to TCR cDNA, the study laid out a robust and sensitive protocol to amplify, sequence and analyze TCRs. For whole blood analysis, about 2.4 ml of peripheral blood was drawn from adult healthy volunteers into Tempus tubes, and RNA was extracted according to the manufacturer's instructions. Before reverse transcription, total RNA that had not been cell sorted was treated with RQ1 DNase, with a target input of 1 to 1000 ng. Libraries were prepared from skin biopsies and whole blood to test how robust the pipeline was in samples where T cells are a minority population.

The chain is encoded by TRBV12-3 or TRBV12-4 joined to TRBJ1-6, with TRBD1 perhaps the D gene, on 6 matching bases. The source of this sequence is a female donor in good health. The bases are TGTGCCAGCAGTGTGAACAGGGAGAAGGGTTCACCCCTCCACTTT. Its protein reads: CASSVNREKGSPLHF.